This T cell receptor beta chain was identified in a study of blood T cell repertoires in COVID-19 (dated by TCRdb to 2020 to 2021). Turning to the overall study: The collaborator samples originated in the United States, Italy and Spain and spanned the acute and convalescent phases of COVID-19. Nearly every sample came with metadata listing a de-identified subject ID, COVID-19 status, age in years and sex. The samples were drawn from two sources: the first 160 participants of the ongoing ImmuneRACE study, and fewer than 1,500 subjects contributed by 6 global collaborators. The repertoires were released in a freely available public database intended as a resource for research on the immune response to SARS-CoV-2. Subjects who had been exposed to COVID-19, were actively infected with it, or had recovered from it provided the deeply sampled blood TCRbeta repertoires that made up the dataset. The material from the prospective study consisted of cDNA or gDNA derived from T cells, B-cell-depleted T cells, or PBMCs. Where available, HLA class I and class II types were obtained from metadata supplied by the sample provider rather than from assay-based typing.

CDR1 and CDR2 were assigned from the germline V gene as SGHNT and YENEEA. The CDR3 runs 13 amino acids, cysteine and phenylalanine included. The kept DNA is CDR3 alone, 39 bases in frame from the first base. A distance of 11 bases separates the germline ends of V and J, which lose 6 bases and 3 bases respectively. Findings and caveats that apply to the study as a whole: The amount of clinical and demographic metadata varied by source and participant and was provided uncurated.

With respect to this clone: Its antigen is still unknown. The input lacks base qualities; no much larger clone sits a single base away.

TCRbeta CDR3 regions were amplified from genomic DNA using the immunoSEQ Assay, a bias-controlled multiplex PCR. The published analysis was carried out like this. The number of nucleated cells in each sample was estimated from the amplification of reference gene primers within the assay. To quantify the absolute abundance of each unique TCRbeta CDR3 rearrangement, sequence reads were collapsed and filtered. For each sample, productive Simpson clonality was calculated as the square root of Simpson's diversity index over productive rearrangements. Imported from immuneACCESS, the table was reduced by TCRdb to in-frame sequences with V and J called. These copies leave out some clones; in studies compared against another copy, an unresolved V gene accounts for under half, and the cause of the remainder is not known. V and J calls and clone size are given by that table; D and trimming were obtained from the DNA. The sample yields roughly 170,000 clones; around nine tenths were counted once. The ten largest clonotypes hold roughly an eighth of the sample.

In Seattle, one collaborating source enrolled patients while the infection was active and tracked those patients longitudinally over the course of disease. The collaborating institutions used their own protocols to collect whole blood in K2EDTA tubes. Collaborator samples were shipped for TCRbeta analysis as frozen whole blood, isolated PBMCs, or DNA extracted from either sample type. Sample: peripheral blood. The V and J genes are TRBV11-3 and TRBJ2-5; TRBD1 is a weak D gene call, 6 bases matching. The receptor's source is a woman in her sixties or seventies with COVID-19, enrolled during active disease. The DNA sequence follows: TGTGCCAGCAGTTTACAGGGAAAAGAGACCCAGTACTTC. It codes for CASSLQGKETQYF.